Presented here are 9 T cell receptor beta chains from one specimen sequenced in a study of T cell responses to AZD1222 COVID-19 vaccine. Profiling relied on immunoSEQ multiplex PCR, and the TCRdb table lists in-frame clones only, not all of them. The table shows 45,000 to 65,000 clones, with about 80% occurring only once. This sample comprised peripheral blood, obtained 28 days after the second AZD1222 dose. Receptor source: an adult who received the AZD1222 COVID-19 vaccine.

The J gene is TRBJ1-1, the V gene TRBV7-8, with 7 bases that match TRBD1. The V gene's germline CDR1 is SGHVS and CDR2 FQNEAQ. Germline trimming cut 5 bases from V and 0 bases from J; bases unmatched to any gene: 9. The CDR3 contains 16 residues. This CDR3 reads CASSVGTALLNTEAFF. In DNA, the CDR3 is TGTGCCAGCAGCGTAGGGACAGCCCTGCTGAACACTGAAGCTTTCTTT.

V gene TRBV29-1 combines with J gene TRBJ1-4; D gene unclear. The V and J ends lost 7 bases and 8 bases respectively, with 17 bases between them. The CDR3 runs 13 residues. Germline V CDR1 and CDR2: SQVTM, ANQGSEA. The DNA for the CDR3 is TGCAGCGCCTCCCCTTCCGCAGAAGAAAAACTGTTTTTT. Amino acids: CSASPSAEEKLFF.

The chain is built from TRBV19 and TRBJ1-5; perhaps TRBD1 as D (5 bases). The length of the CDR3 is 13 residues. CDR1 and CDR2 from the germline V gene are LNHDA and SQIVND (reference sequence). Trimming removed 0 bases from V and 11 bases from J, with 11 bases in between. Here the CDR3 reads CASSIDVSGAQHF. DNA for the CDR3: TGTGCCAGTAGTATAGACGTCTCGGGGGCCCAGCATTTT.

V is TRBV3-1 (or the pseudogene TRBV3-2) and J is TRBJ2-1; D unresolved. Deletions cut 3 bases from V and 6 bases from J, with 9 bases between. The CDR3 has 13 amino acids. Germline CDR1 is LGHDT and CDR2 is YNNKEL (reference sequence). For the CDR3, the DNA is TGTGCCAGCAGCCAGAGAACCGGCAATGAGCAGTTCTTC. This translates into CASSQRTGNEQFF.

This chain connects TRBV7-3 to TRBJ2-1, with TRBD1 matching over 9 bases. This CDR3 has 15 amino acids. The germline gives CDR1 SGHTA, CDR2 FQGTGA. V dropped 1 base and J dropped 4; count of bases not matched to a gene: 2. CDR3 sequence (DNA): TGTGCCAGCAGCTTAAAGGGACAGGGATACAATGAGCAGTTCTTC. Protein product: CASSLKGQGYNEQFF.

J is TRBJ1-4 and V is TRBV10-3, with 8 nucleotides matching TRBD1. CDR3 size: 14 residues. Unmatched junction bases numbered 5, after V lost 7 bases and J lost 4 bases. Per germline, CDR1 ENHRY and CDR2 SYGVKD. The CDR3, as DNA: TGTGCCATCAAAGAGGACAGGGTTAATGAAAAACTGTTTTTT. It translates to CAIKEDRVNEKLFF.

The rearrangement joins TRBV5-5 to TRBJ2-5, with D possibly called TRBD1 or TRBD2 (6 bases each). The length of the CDR3 is 14 residues. Germline lookup yields CDR1 SGHKS and CDR2 YYEKEE (reference sequence). Trimming removed 3 bases at V and 5 bases at J, with 14 bases between. CDR3 amino acids: CASSSTWGAETQYF. The CDR3 DNA sequence: TGTGCCAGCAGCTCCACGTGGGGGGCCGAGACCCAGTACTTC.

This chain uses TRBV7-9 with TRBJ1-5; D is ambiguous. With 5 bases removed from V and 2 bases from J, the gap between germline ends came to 7 bases. The germline CDR1 and CDR2 sequences are SEHNR and FQNEAQ (reference sequence). There are 13 residues in the CDR3. CDR3 DNA: TGTGCCAGCAGCCCGGTGGGCAATCAGCCCCAGCATTTT. Encoded protein: CASSPVGNQPQHF. The full variable domain, its missing parts supplied by reference TRBV7-9 and TRBJ1-5, is DTGVSQNPRHKITKRGQNVTFRCDPISEHNRLYWYRQTLGQGPEFLTYFQNEAQLEKSRLLSDRFSAERPKGSFSTLEIQRTEQGDSAMYLCASSPVGNQPQHFGDGTRLSIL.

This chain uses TRBV6-5 with TRBJ2-7; perhaps D is TRBD1 or TRBD2 (5 bases each). Trimming left V 6 bases short and J 1 base short, with 10 bases between. CDR3 length equals 13 residues. Germline CDR1 reads MNHEY; CDR2 reads SVGAGI. The CDR3: CASRRGRSYEQYV. DNA for the CDR3: TGTGCCAGCAGAAGGGGACGGTCCTACGAGCAGTACGTC.